A selection of T cell receptor beta chains follows, all from one sample in a study of blood T cell repertoires in COVID-19. The table came from immunoSEQ multiplex PCR; TCRdb's copy has only in-frame clones and leaves some out. The top ten hold more than 7.5% of the sample, which has 180,000 or so clones, around 86% seen once. The sample consisted of PBMCs or T cells enriched from blood (not recorded which). The receptors originated from a woman aged 25 to 39 who had recovered from COVID-19. Each CDR3 is given without its conserved first and last residue.

TRBJ2-7,TRBV7-9,ASSPWTSGYEQY
TRBJ1-2,TRBV24-1,ATSDLRYGYT
TRBJ2-3,TRBV5-1,ASSQDRAPDTQY
TRBJ2-7,TRBV20-1,SASRREPYEQY
TRBJ2-4,TRBV11-2,ASSSQGSSGRDIQY
TRBJ1-5,TRBV10-3,AISESGRGSNQPQH
TRBJ2-6,TRBV28,ASSPDSSGANVLT
TRBJ2-7,TRBV5-6,ASSREREFPSYEQY
TRBJ2-5,TRBV7-4,ASSLNDLNGQGSQETQY
TRBJ2-7,TRBV28,ASRPQGPPYEQY
TRBJ2-1,TRBV29-1,SVVLGPEQF
TRBJ2-1,TRBV27,ATTYGTNNEQF